This TCR beta chain was captured in a study of blood T cell repertoires in COVID-19. Across the whole study: Researchers got acute and convalescent COVID-19 samples from the United States, Italy and Spain.

Seattle enrolled patients during active infection and tracked them longitudinally. Authors' data handling: Amplification of reference gene primers was used by the study to estimate nucleated cell counts. Only in-frame clones appear in the TCRdb table, and some are missing; sequencing was by immunoSEQ multiplex PCR. V, J and clone size reflect that table, while D and trimming were determined from the DNA. The table has about 210,000 clones, 84% seen once. CDR1 is PRHDT and CDR2 is FYEKMQ in the germline V gene (reference sequence). This CDR3 spans 13 amino acids. Trimming took 0 bases from V and 7 from J, leaving 9 bases between them.

This sequence joins TRBV13 and TRBJ1-2, with D perhaps matching TRBD1 (5 bases). The clonotype comes from a woman older than 75 with COVID-19, enrolled during active disease. The specimen sequenced was peripheral blood. CDR3 region: CASSLGAGFGYTF. In nucleotides, the CDR3 is TGTGCCAGCAGCTTAGGGGCAGGGTTTGGCTACACCTTC.